This TCR beta chain is from a study of CD8 T cell repertoires and HIV-1 epitope variants (dated by TCRdb to 2019 to 2021). Broadly, across the study: Twenty-five peptides representing autologous and known Gag and Nef epitope variants were each used to stimulate T cells in separate culture wells. Using the EasySep Human T Cell Enrichment Kit, T cells were enriched and then co-cultured with an equal number of autologous T cell-negative cells acting as antigen-presenting cells. A total of around 85 T cell cultures were run, with each culture condition performed in triplicate except for one peptide, which was performed in duplicate. Control conditions included a CMV, EBV and flu peptide pool, the Ebola AY9 epitope as negative control, and a no-peptide well. Cultures were maintained for 10 days in IMDM with gentamicin, and half-media changes adding IL-2, IL-7 and IL-15 were performed on days 3 and 7. Three Gag epitope families and Nef HW9 and YT9 were included among the tested epitopes. An aliquot of 1M T cells was set aside as an uncultured baseline condition, separate from the roughly 80 T cell cultures. Results the study describes overall, beyond this receptor: The assay identified only TCR beta chains and indicated proliferation to antigen, not T cell function or cytokine profile. The study identified 8 or 9 antigen-specific TCR beta clonotypes, six or seven of which appeared to be cross-reactive for autologous or known escape epitope variants. Several clonotypes recognized the Nef KF9 family and one the HW9 family, with no responses to the TAALDMSHF plasma variant.

Sequencing of TCR beta CDR3 regions was done on the immunoSEQ platform at survey depth. The QIAamp DNA micro kit was used to extract genomic DNA from every cultured and uncultured CD8+ T cell population. On the authors' methods: Samples with fewer than 5,000 productive reads were excluded, which removed about 6.5% of the roughly 75 HIV peptide-stimulated cultures. A MANAFEST web app trimmed sequences to CDR3 and removed nonproductive sequences, CDR3s under 5 amino acids, and those not starting C or ending F/W. Clonotypes were classified as antigen-specific only if expansion was observed in at least 2 of 3 replicates versus the no-peptide control at FDR 0.01, only within one epitope family. A frequency at least fivefold higher than in wells stimulated with peptides from other epitope families was additionally required for specific clonotypes. The clones in this table, taken by TCRdb from immuneACCESS, are in-frame only. Not every clone is retained; where verified, under half of the shortfall comes from an unresolved V gene, and the cause of the rest is unknown. V, J and clone size derive from that table, while D and trimming were established from the DNA sequence. The sample data list several thousand clones, and around three fifths of these were observed just once. The ten top clones hold less than 45% of the sample.

With regard to this clone: Its recognized antigen is unknown. No base-level quality is on record; no much larger clone is a single base apart.

CDR1 and CDR2 were assigned from the germline V gene as LGHNA and YSLEER. From the cysteine up to the phenylalanine, the CDR3 has a length of 16 residues. Just CDR3 DNA is preserved here, 48 bases in frame from base 1. Trimming at the junction amounts to 0 bases on V and 0 bases on J, and the germline ends lie 9 bases apart. The EasySep Human CD8+ T Cell Enrichment Kit was used on day 10 to isolate CD8+ T cells from every culture. The source is a male donor with HIV. Sequenced material: cultured CD8+ T cells derived from PBMCs. The rearranged chain carries TRBV4-3 and TRBJ2-1; TRBD1 could be the D gene, as 6 bases match. The CDR3 protein: CASSQDQDSSYNEQFF. The nucleotides read TGCGCCAGCAGCCAAGATCAGGACAGCTCCTACAATGAGCAGTTCTTC.